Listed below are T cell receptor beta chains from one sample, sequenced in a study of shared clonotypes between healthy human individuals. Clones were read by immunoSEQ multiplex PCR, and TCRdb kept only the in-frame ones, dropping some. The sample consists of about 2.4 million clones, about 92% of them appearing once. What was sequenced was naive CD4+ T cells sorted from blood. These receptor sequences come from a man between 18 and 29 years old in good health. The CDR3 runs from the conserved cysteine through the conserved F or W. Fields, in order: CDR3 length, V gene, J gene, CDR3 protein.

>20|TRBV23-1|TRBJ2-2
CASSQLSPGTGANNTGELFF
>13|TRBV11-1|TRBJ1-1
CASSPTENTEAFF
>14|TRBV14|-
CASSQAGARYEQYF
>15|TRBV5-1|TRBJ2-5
CASSYKTGPGETQYF
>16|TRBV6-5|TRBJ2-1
CASSYGLAGIINEQFF
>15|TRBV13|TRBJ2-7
CASSLGRNGDYEQYF
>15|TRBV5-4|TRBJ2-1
CASSPSLDRGNEQFF
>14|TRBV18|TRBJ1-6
CASSPGQATSPLHF
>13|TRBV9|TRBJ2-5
CASPEAFPKTQYF
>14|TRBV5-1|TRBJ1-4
CASSPGQLNEKLFF
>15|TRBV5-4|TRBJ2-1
CASREDSSSYNEQFF
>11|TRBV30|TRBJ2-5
CAWSVDETQYF
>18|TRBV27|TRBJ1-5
CASSRSGTGIGGNQPQHF
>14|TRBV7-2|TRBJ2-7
CASSLVSGGYEQYF
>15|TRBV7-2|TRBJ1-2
CASSLTREGYYGYTF